A selection of T cell receptor beta chains follows, all from one sample in a study of cytomegalovirus exposure and HLA in healthy donors. Generated by immunoSEQ multiplex PCR, the TCRdb table keeps only in-frame clones and is missing some. The sample lists under 200,000 clones, almost 85% occurring once. Sequencing was done on a sample of PBMCs. These receptors were collected from a boy aged 2 to 10 in good health and CMV-seronegative. Both conserved end residues are part of each CDR3. A D gene is named only where the DNA matches it firmly. Clone sizes are given selectively: once, few, many, or a class where the clone is expanded.

size	D	V	J	CDR3	DNA
few	TRBD1	TRBV5-1	TRBJ2-1	CASSPGTASNEQFF	TGCGCCAGCAGCCCTGGGACAGCAAGCAATGAGCAGTTCTTC
.	.	TRBV10-3	TRBJ1-2	CAISESSDSQSYEGYTF	TGTGCCATCAGTGAGTCTTCTGACAGTCAGTCCTATGAAGGCTACACCTTC
.	TRBD1	TRBV19	TRBJ2-2	CASSMGQGYTGELFF	TGTGCCAGTAGTATGGGACAGGGGTACACCGGGGAGCTGTTTTTT
.	.	TRBV5-4	TRBJ1-2	CASSPDSYGYTF	TGTGCCAGCAGCCCTGACAGCTATGGCTACACCTTC
few	.	TRBV6-1	TRBJ2-1	CASSEPSARTNEQFF	TGTGCCAGCAGCGAACCCAGCGCCAGAACCAATGAGCAGTTCTTC
.	.	TRBV7-9	TRBJ2-1	CASSPVQGGTYNEQFF	TGTGCCAGCAGCCCGGTACAGGGTGGGACCTACAATGAGCAGTTCTTC
once	.	TRBV11-2	TRBJ1-1	CASSYFPGVFMNTEAFF	TGTGCCAGCAGCTATTTTCCCGGAGTATTCATGAACACTGAAGCTTTCTTT
.	TRBD2	TRBV5-4	TRBJ2-5	CASSAGLAGPETQYF	TGTGCCAGCAGCGCGGGACTAGCGGGACCGGAGACCCAGTACTTC
.	TRBD2	TRBV28	TRBJ2-1	CASSTSGSPYNEQFF	TGTGCCTCTTCCACGAGCGGGAGTCCCTACAATGAGCAGTTCTTC
.	.	TRBV5-6	TRBJ2-7	CASSPLSTGSYEQYF	TGTGCCAGCAGCCCACTCTCGACAGGCTCCTACGAGCAGTACTTC
.	TRBD1	TRBV19	TRBJ2-2	CASSGQGRTGELFF	TGTGCCAGTAGTGGACAGGGTCGGACCGGGGAGCTGTTTTTT
.	.	TRBV25-1	TRBJ2-5	CASSEFLAREQYF	TGTGCCAGCAGTGAGTTCCTAGCGAGGGAGCAGTACTTC